This T cell receptor (beta chain) was profiled in a study of CD8 T cells in Susac syndrome. The overall study: Patients with Susac syndrome were therapy-naive, treated with corticosteroids, or treated with intravenous immunoglobulin alone when blood was collected.

CDR1 is SGHRS, CDR2 YFSETQ, per germline. The CDR3 has 13 amino acids. With respect to this clonotype: One end of the junction is discordant with germline, which a read error may explain.

The authors reverse transcribed roughly 0.45 to 1 ug RNA with random hexamers. TCRdb reprocessed the immunoSEQ multiplex PCR reads via MiXCR and lists one record per CDR3 protein. Of about 130,000 distinct CDR3 sequences listed, about 95% were seen once; the top ten hold about 0.18%. The V call is TRBV5-1, the J call TRBJ1-1, with a tentative D call TRBD1 (5 bases). The receptor was isolated from a human donor with Susac syndrome. Sequences were obtained from CD8+ T cells from PBMCs. The CDR3 is CASSLATDTEAFF. CDR3 bases: TGCGCCAGCAGCTTGGCCACGGACACGGAAGCTTTCTTT. The variable domain in full, with the rest retrieved from reference TRBV5-1 and TRBJ1-1, is KAGVTQTPRYLIKTRGQQVTLSCSPISGHRSVSWYQQTPGQGLQFLFEYFSETQRNKGNFPGRFSGRQFSNSRSEMNVSTLELGDSALYLCASSLATDTEAFFGQGTRLTVV.